This TCR beta chain derives from a study of OX40 agonist ivuxolimab in advanced cancers. Across the whole study: Eligibility rules accepted prior anti-PD-1, anti-PD-L1 or anti-CTLA-4 therapy, and around 44% had some. Whole-study findings and limits: The study observed clonal expansion of CD4+ and CD8+ blood T cells by week 6 at 0.1 to 3.0 mg/kg. Expanded clones tended on average to be more numerous among CD8+ T cells than CD4+.

Trimming pared 6 bases from V and 4 bases from J, leaving 19 bases between. Germline CDR1 MDHEN, CDR2 SYDVKM. The CDR3 covers 16 residues. Data came from immunoSEQ multiplex PCR; TCRdb stores just in-frame clones and leaves some out. The sample holds about 100,000 clones, approximately 90% seen once. Autoimmune disease history or systemic immunosuppression meant exclusion. Remarks on this clone: The target antigen is unknown.

The sample consisted of CD4+ or CD8+ T cells sorted from blood, taken in a trial of the OX40 agonist ivuxolimab. The J gene is TRBJ1-5, the V gene TRBV28; D not resolved. The TCR comes from an adult with an advanced solid tumor such as melanoma, head and neck, liver or kidney cancer. This chain's CDR3 is CASSLLRTEGNQPQHF. In DNA, the CDR3 is TGTGCCAGCAGCCTCCTAAGGACTGAGGGAAATCAGCCCCAGCATTTT.